These 23 T cell receptor beta chains came from one sample sequenced in a study of regulatory T cells in long-lasting Graves disease. Relying on iRepertoire HTBI primers and Arm-PCR of CDR3 regions, the team built TCR beta libraries. Using its own MiXCR run on the multiplex PCR reads, TCRdb lists one record per CDR3 protein. The repertoire holds 350,000 to 550,000 distinct CDR3 sequences, 14% seen once, with more than 15% in the top ten. Time point here: newly diagnosed GD, antithyroid drugs for less than 3 months. There was RNA extracted from PBMCs, and the TCR library was made from it. These records were also assigned to another study, of T cells in Graves' hyperthyroidism and ophthalmopathy.

Sequencing used peripheral blood mononuclear cells (PBMCs), obtained at new diagnosis, from a patient treated with antithyroid drugs. The receptors were gathered from a woman aged 45-60 years with Graves disease.

This clonotype was found a few times. This chain joins TRBV24-1 and TRBJ2-3; D unclear. CDR3 size: 15 residues. With 3 bases removed from V and 2 bases from J, the gap between germline ends came to 11 bases. Germline V gives CDR1 KGHDR, CDR2 SFDVKD. CDR3 sequence reads: CATSDLDGYTDTQYF. For the CDR3, the DNA is TGTGCCACCAGTGATCTAGACGGCTACACAGATACGCAGTATTTT.

This chain uses TRBV9 with TRBJ2-2; 11 positions agree with TRBD2. Germline values: CDR1 SGDLS, CDR2 YYNGEE. This CDR3 spans 17 amino acids. J lost 4 bases, V lost 1 base, and 6 bases had no gene match. CDR3 bases: TGTGCCAGCAGCGTAAGTTTTGGGACTAGCGGCACCGGGGAGCTGTTTTTT. Protein sequence: CASSVSFGTSGTGELFF.

V gene TRBV19 combines with J gene TRBJ2-6; a weak D match, TRBD1 (5 bases). CDR1 and CDR2 (germline): LNHDA, SQIVND (reference sequence). The CDR3 is 16 residues long. V was cut by 4 bases and J by 1 base, with 11 bases left in between. CDR3 sequence: CASSTRTLSGANVLTF. DNA for the CDR3: TGTGCCAGTAGTACCAGGACACTTTCTGGGGCCAACGTCCTGACTTTC.

This clonotype occurred many times. This rearrangement joins TRBV5-5 to TRBJ1-1; maybe TRBD1 (5 bases). Germline CDR1 is SGHKS and CDR2 is YYEKEE (reference sequence). This CDR3 has 19 amino acids. V was shortened by 4 bases and J by 3 bases, with 28 bases between the two germline ends. CDR3 sequence reads: CASSPIVGPEWQGHTEAFF. For the CDR3, the DNA is TGTGCCAGCAGCCCAATCGTGGGACCTGAGTGGCAGGGACACACTGAAGCTTTCTTT.

Many counts were recorded for this clonotype. V gene TRBV18 combines with J gene TRBJ2-3; no definite D call. The CDR3 is 16 residues long. The V and J ends lost 0 bases and 0 bases respectively, with 10 bases between them. Germline assignment: CDR1 KGHSH and CDR2 LQKENI. This CDR3 reads CASSPPNSPSTDTQYF. In DNA form, the CDR3 reads TGTGCCAGCTCACCACCTAACTCCCCTAGCACAGATACGCAGTATTTT.

This clonotype appeared many times. This sequence joins TRBV3-1 and TRBJ2-7; the D gene is possibly TRBD1 (6 bases). Trimming took off 1 base at V and 2 bases at J, with 12 bases between the two ends. The CDR3 is made up of 15 amino acids. Looked up from germline, CDR1 is LGHDT and CDR2 is YNNKEL (reference sequence). In DNA, the CDR3 is TGTGCCAGCAGCCAAGCCACAGGGATTGCCTACGAGCAGTACTTC. It codes for CASSQATGIAYEQYF.

This clonotype was counted a few times. Written as DNA, the CDR3 is TGTGCCAGCAGTTTCCCCTATAGCGGGAGGACCTACGAGCAGTACTTC. Protein product: CASSFPYSGRTYEQYF. The chain combines TRBV28 with TRBJ2-7, with 10 bases identical to TRBD2. J gave up 2 bases and V 3 bases, and 7 bases lay outside the gene matches. The CDR3 totals 16 residues. Germline V gene lookup returns CDR1 MDHEN and CDR2 SYDVKM.

This clonotype was seen a few times. This chain joins TRBV2 and TRBJ1-2; the D is unclear. This CDR3 spans 12 amino acids. Trimming left V 7 bases short and J 1 base short, with 7 bases between. Germline lookup yields CDR1 SNHLY and CDR2 FYNNEI. CDR3 protein: CASMEDNYGYTF. The CDR3 DNA reads as TGTGCCAGCATGGAGGATAACTATGGCTACACCTTC.

The genes are TRBV4-2 and TRBJ2-7, with unresolved D. Trimming took 2 bases from V and 6 from J, leaving 5 bases between them. CDR3 size: 11 residues. CDR1 and CDR2 (germline): LGHNA, YNFKEQ. The CDR3 DNA sequence: TGTGCCAGCAGCCAAAGTGGCGAGCAGTACTTC. Translated: CASSQSGEQYF.

This clonotype was found many times. The chain carries TRBV7-3 and TRBJ2-1, with 9 bases matching TRBD2. The CDR3 extends over 15 amino acids. Looked up from germline, CDR1 is SGHTA and CDR2 is FQGTGA. The V segment lost 4 bases and the J segment 6 bases; nucleotides outside the gene matches: 7. The CDR3 here is CASSWGLASFNEQFF. The CDR3 DNA reads as TGTGCCAGCAGCTGGGGACTAGCTTCTTTCAATGAGCAGTTCTTC. The whole variable domain, filled in from reference TRBV7-3 and TRBJ2-1, reads GAGVSQTPSNKVTEKGKYVELRCDPISGHTALYWYRQSLGQGPEFLIYFQGTGAADDSGLPNDRFFAVRPEGSVSTLKIQRTERGDSAVYLCASSWGLASFNEQFFGPGTRLTVL.

This clonotype occurred a few times. The chain employs TRBV9 and TRBJ1-1; D call uncertain. CDR3 length: 15 amino acids. Trimming pared 2 bases from V and 0 bases from J, leaving 11 bases between. CDR1 and CDR2 (germline): SGDLS, YYNGEE. The CDR3 sequence: CASSVVGSMNTEAFF. CDR3 in DNA: TGTGCCAGCAGCGTGGTGGGGTCGATGAACACTGAAGCTTTCTTT.

This clonotype has a count of ten or more. Written as DNA, the CDR3 is TGTGCCATCAGGGGACAGGACGACTACGAGCAGTACTTC. It codes for CAIRGQDDYEQYF. The chain uses TRBV10-3 and TRBJ2-7; 8 bases are a match to TRBD1. The CDR3 runs 13 residues. The germline gives CDR1 ENHRY, CDR2 SYGVKD. After removal of 6 bases from V and 3 bases from J, the junction contained 4 bases not matched to a gene.

The sample holds one count of this clonotype. The CDR3 reads CASLGGRARTETQYF. The DNA for the CDR3 is TGTGCCAGCCTTGGCGGGAGGGCCAGGACGGAGACCCAGTACTTC. V and J are TRBV28 and TRBJ2-5; 9 nucleotides agree with TRBD2. With 8 bases clipped from V and 5 bases from J, the junction kept 12 bases outside the gene matches. Germline-derived CDR1 and CDR2 are MDHEN and SYDVKM. CDR3 length: 15 amino acids.

This chain joins TRBV12-3 or TRBV12-4 and TRBJ1-3, with D hard to call. This CDR3 has 15 residues. Trimming took 4 bases from V and 0 from J, leaving 10 bases between them. CDR3 region: CASSSQEPSGNTIYF. CDR3 sequence (DNA): TGTGCCAGCAGTTCCCAGGAGCCCTCTGGAAACACCATATATTTT.

At least ten counts were recorded for this clonotype. The chain links TRBV24-1 to TRBJ1-1, with no clear D. Germline V gene data show CDR1 as KGHDR and CDR2 as SFDVKD. V was clipped by 3 bases and J by 4 bases, with 8 bases between them. The CDR3 has 13 amino acids. CDR3 nucleotide sequence: TGTGCCACCAGTGATGAGTCGGGCACTGAAGCTTTCTTT. Residues: CATSDESGTEAFF.

The sample holds a few counts of this clonotype. The chain has TRBV6-1 and TRBJ1-3; no reliable D call. V gave up 5 bases and J gave up 4 bases, with 6 bases separating them. Germline V gene lookup returns CDR1 MNHNS and CDR2 SASEGT. This CDR3 region has 12 residues. The CDR3 nucleotides read TGTGCCAGCAGTACCTTCGGAAACACCATATATTTT. Protein: CASSTFGNTIYF.

This clonotype was counted many times. This rearrangement joins TRBV4-1 to TRBJ2-1, with no clear D. Germline CDR1 MGHRA, CDR2 YSYEKL. The length of the CDR3 is 13 residues. V lost 1 base and J lost 4, with 5 bases in between. The CDR3 region is CASSQGLYNEQFF. The CDR3 DNA sequence: TGCGCCAGCAGCCAAGGCCTATACAATGAGCAGTTCTTC.

This clonotype was observed many times. The chain employs TRBV29-1 and TRBJ2-5; TRBD2 matches at 7 bases. The CDR3 totals 13 residues. Germline-derived CDR1 and CDR2 are SQVTM and ANQGSEA. V gave up 8 bases and J gave up 5 bases; unmatched junction bases: 11. The chain's CDR3 is CSLLRTRGETQYF. The CDR3 bases are TGCAGCTTATTGAGGACTAGAGGGGAGACCCAGTACTTC.

In its sample, this clonotype was seen many times. V usage is TRBV2 and J usage is TRBJ2-7; TRBD1 matches at 8 bases. From germline, CDR1 is SNHLY and CDR2 FYNNEI. This CDR3 is built from 13 residues. J was trimmed by 2 bases and V by 8 bases; bases with no gene match: 5. CDR3 sequence (DNA): TGTGCCAGCTTCGGACAGGGAACCTACGAGCAGTACTTC. Its protein is CASFGQGTYEQYF.

In this sample, this clonotype turned up many times. The chain joins TRBV7-2 to TRBJ2-3; 9 bases are shared with TRBD2. CDR1 and CDR2 from the germline V gene are SGHTA and FQGNSA. This CDR3 region has 16 residues. Losses at the gene ends were 4 bases for V and 4 bases for J; bases not matched to a gene: 9. CDR3 bases: TGTGCCAGCAGCTCATACCCATTAGCGGGAGCAGATACGCAGTATTTT. Amino acids: CASSSYPLAGADTQYF.

The chain couples TRBV9 to TRBJ1-1, with 8 bases fitting TRBD1. The CDR3 is made up of 14 amino acids. Trimming cost V 2 bases and J 5 bases; bases outside gene matches: 5. In germline, CDR1 is SGDLS, CDR2 YYNGEE. This CDR3 reads CASSVPQGVTEAFF. The DNA for the CDR3 is TGTGCCAGCAGCGTTCCACAGGGGGTGACTGAAGCTTTCTTT.

This clonotype was seen ten or more times. This chain links TRBV28 with TRBJ2-7, with 10 bases fitting TRBD2. Looked up from germline, CDR1 is MDHEN and CDR2 is SYDVKM. The junction had 8 bases not matched to a gene; V was cut back by 6 bases and J by 0 bases. The CDR3 loop spans 16 amino acids. CDR3 residues: CASRRPGTSASYEQYF. In DNA, the CDR3 is TGTGCCAGCAGGCGCCCTGGGACTAGCGCCTCCTACGAGCAGTACTTC.

This clonotype was found a few times. The chain uses TRBV27 and TRBJ2-7; possible D gene TRBD2, 7 bases. This CDR3 is 14 amino acids long. Trimming removed 2 bases at V and 7 bases at J, with 15 bases between. Germline V lookup: CDR1 MNHEY, CDR2 SMNVEV (reference sequence). As DNA, the CDR3 is TGTGCCAGCAGTTTAAGAGGGGGGGCCGAAGAGCAGTACTTC. Protein product: CASSLRGGAEEQYF.